The 31 T cell receptor beta chains reported below all come from one sample, sequenced in a study of T cells in tumors after PD-1 blockade. Using immunoSEQ multiplex PCR, the repertoire was profiled, and TCRdb retains in-frame clones only, with some absent. The table has thousands of clones, roughly 80% seen once. This material consisted of PBMCs, taken after anti-PD-1 therapy. Source of these receptors: a human donor with advanced basal cell or squamous cell carcinoma (not recorded which).

Notes on this clone: This sample also contains other DNA sequences that code for the same CDR3. This chain connects TRBV20-1 to TRBJ2-3; possibly TRBD2 for D (7 bases). The germline V gene encodes CDR1 DFQATT and CDR2 SNEGSKA (reference sequence). V was pared by 3 bases and J by 2 bases, with 15 bases between. The CDR3 extends over 15 amino acids. The CDR3 bases are TGCAGTGCTAGTGGGGGCGGGGGCCCCACAGATACGCAGTATTTT. Its protein is CSASGGGGPTDTQYF.

CDR3 sequence: CASSLGLAGRSYEQYF. The CDR3 nucleotides are TGTGCCAGCAGCCTAGGACTAGCGGGGAGGTCCTACGAGCAGTACTTC. V and J are TRBV5-4 and TRBJ2-7; 12 positions agree with TRBD2. Germline CDR1 and CDR2: SGHNT and YYREEE (reference sequence). The CDR3 is 16 residues long. V dropped 4 bases and J dropped 1; count of bases not matched to a gene: 6.

In its sample, this clone was seen once. This sequence joins TRBV30 and TRBJ1-2, with a weak D call TRBD1 (6 bases). Per germline, CDR1 GTSNPN and CDR2 SVGIG (reference sequence). V lost 0 bases and J 2 bases, leaving 13 bases between the germline ends. The CDR3 runs to 15 residues. Written as DNA, the CDR3 is TGTGCCTGGAGTGTACGGGGGGCGCAAAACTATGGCTACACCTTC. Protein: CAWSVRGAQNYGYTF.

This rearrangement joins TRBV7-9 to TRBJ2-5; 9 bases map to TRBD2. The CDR3 extends over 13 amino acids. Germline-derived CDR1 and CDR2 are SEHNR and FQNEAQ (reference sequence). J lost 3 bases, V lost 4 bases, and 0 bases had no gene match. DNA of the CDR3: TGTGCCAGCAGCTCTAGCGGGGAAGAGACCCAGTACTTC. Translation gives CASSSSGEETQYF.

The chain links TRBV18 to TRBJ2-3; weak D call: TRBD1 (7 bases). Germline assignment: CDR1 KGHSH and CDR2 LQKENI. The CDR3 is 14 residues long. V was pared by 6 bases and J by 4 bases, with 14 bases between. CDR3 sequence (DNA): TGTGCCAGCTCGTCACAGGGGACTCCAGATACGCAGTATTTT. This translates into CASSSQGTPDTQYF.

This rearrangement joins TRBV6-5 to TRBJ2-5, with D uncertain. Germline assignment: CDR1 MNHEY and CDR2 SVGAGI. The CDR3 length is 13 residues. Deletions cut 7 bases from V and 5 bases from J, with 14 bases between. The CDR3: CASTFDLGETQYF. In DNA form, the CDR3 reads TGTGCCAGCACCTTTGATCTTGGGGAGACCCAGTACTTC.

V usage is TRBV27 and J usage is TRBJ2-3, with 13 bases matching TRBD2. The V and J ends lost 8 bases and 2 bases, in that order; junction bases with no gene match: 10. This CDR3 has 17 residues. Germline V gene sequence: CDR1 MNHEY, CDR2 SMNVEV (reference sequence). The CDR3 sequence is CASLGTSGAGYTDTQYF. The CDR3 coding sequence is TGTGCCAGCCTTGGGACTAGCGGGGCGGGGTACACAGATACGCAGTATTTT.

The genes are TRBV5-4 and TRBJ1-2, with 10 bases that match TRBD1. CDR3 length: 14 residues. The trim removed 4 bases at V and 5 bases at J, leaving 5 bases unmatched. Germline CDR1 SGHNT, CDR2 YYREEE (reference sequence). This CDR3 is CASSPDRGLYGYTF. In DNA, the CDR3 is TGTGCCAGCAGCCCAGACAGGGGGCTGTATGGCTACACCTTC.

V gene TRBV10-3 combines with J gene TRBJ2-3; D ambiguous. The CDR3 length is 11 residues. V gave up 9 bases and J gave up 1 base, with 5 bases separating them. CDR1 and CDR2 from the germline V gene are ENHRY and SYGVKD. CDR3 sequence: CAISGTDTQYF. The CDR3 region has the DNA TGTGCCATTTCGGGCACAGATACGCAGTATTTT.

This chain links TRBV24-1 with TRBJ2-3; no firm D call. Germline V gives CDR1 KGHDR, CDR2 SFDVKD. The CDR3 extends over 13 amino acids. The V gene lost 0 bases and the J gene lost 11 bases, with 11 bases spanning the gap. The chain's CDR3 is CATSDLGLAGQYF. The CDR3 bases are TGTGCCACCAGTGATTTGGGATTGGCCGGGCAGTATTTT.

This chain's CDR3 is CASSFQRGINTGELFF. As DNA, the CDR3 is TGTGCCAGTAGCTTCCAGCGGGGGATAAACACCGGGGAGCTGTTTTTT. This sequence joins TRBV19 and TRBJ2-2; 8 bases line up with TRBD2. The CDR3 has 16 residues. CDR1 LNHDA and CDR2 SQIVND come from the germline V gene (reference sequence). J gave up 2 bases and V 6 bases, and 8 bases lay outside the gene matches.

The rearrangement links TRBV4-3 to TRBJ1-1; 7 positions match TRBD1. The CDR3 is 16 residues long. V lost 1 base to trimming and J lost 0 bases; unmatched junction nucleotides: 5. Germline V gene lookup returns CDR1 LGHNA and CDR2 YSLEER. CDR3 loop: CASSQGPGTVNTEAFF. CDR3 sequence (DNA): TGCGCCAGCAGCCAAGGCCCCGGGACAGTGAACACTGAAGCTTTCTTT.

The chain uses TRBV7-2 and TRBJ2-3; maybe TRBD2 (5 bases). The ends were cut back, 2 bases at V and 2 bases at J, with 8 bases in the middle. The CDR3 covers 14 residues. Looked up from germline, CDR1 is SGHTA and CDR2 is FQGNSA. Here the CDR3 reads CASSLRLPTDTQYF. The CDR3 coding sequence is TGTGCCAGCAGCTTAAGACTACCCACAGATACGCAGTATTTT. The full variable domain, its missing parts supplied by reference TRBV7-2 and TRBJ2-3, is GAGVSQSPSNKVTEKGKDVELRCDPISGHTALYWYRQSLGQGLEFLIYFQGNSAPDKSGLPSDRFSAERTGGSVSTLTIQRTQQEDSAVYLCASSLRLPTDTQYFGPGTRLTVL.

This sequence joins TRBV5-1 and TRBJ2-3; D unclear. The CDR3 extends over 14 amino acids. The V end was cut by 0 bases, the J end by 4 bases, with 9 bases between. The germline CDR1 and CDR2 sequences are SGHRS and YFSETQ. The CDR3 nucleotides are TGCGCCAGCAGCTTGGCGGCGGCGGCAGATACGCAGTATTTT. Its protein product is CASSLAAAADTQYF.

This chain uses TRBV6-5 with TRBJ1-2; D remains ambiguous. CDR1 is MNHEY and CDR2 is SVGAGI in the germline V gene. The CDR3 runs 13 residues. The V end was cut by 0 bases, the J end by 8 bases, with 10 bases between. The CDR3 nucleotides read TGTGCCAGCAGTTACTCAGGGTTGGGAGGCTACACCTTC. It codes for CASSYSGLGGYTF.

The CDR3 here is CASSYSNTEAFF. The CDR3 region has the DNA TGTGCCAGCAGTTACTCGAACACTGAAGCTTTCTTT. V is TRBV6-2 or TRBV6-3 and J is TRBJ1-1; D unresolved. The V gene's germline CDR1 is MNHEY and CDR2 SVGEGT. The CDR3 has 12 amino acids. V lost 0 bases to trimming and J lost 1 base, with 0 bases between them.

This clone was counted between two and nine times. The chain has TRBV10-3 and TRBJ1-5, with 9 bases fitting TRBD1. The CDR3 runs to 17 residues. Per germline, CDR1 ENHRY and CDR2 SYGVKD. After removal of 11 bases from V and 0 bases from J, the junction contained 14 bases not matched to a gene. In nucleotides, the CDR3 is TGTGCCTTTCAAACCGGGACAGGGCAATATAGCAATCAGCCCCAGCATTTT. Its translation: CAFQTGTGQYSNQPQHF.

The rearrangement uses TRBV7-7 and TRBJ1-6; no firm D call. This CDR3 comprises 15 residues. CDR1 and CDR2 (germline): SSHAT, FNYEAQ (reference sequence). V lost 1 base and J lost 7, with 11 bases in between. The CDR3 region has the DNA TGTGCCAGCAGCTTAGTTCCAGGCCGAAATTCACCCCTCCACTTT. Encoded protein: CASSLVPGRNSPLHF.

The V gene is TRBV5-1, the J gene TRBJ1-6; a weak D match, TRBD1 (5 bases). The CDR3 covers 15 residues. Germline lookup yields CDR1 SGHRS and CDR2 YFSETQ. V lost 0 bases to trimming and J lost 4 bases, with 8 bases between them. In DNA form, the CDR3 reads TGCGCCAGCAGCTTGGACAGGAGATATAATTCACCCCTCCACTTT. Its protein product is CASSLDRRYNSPLHF.

The chain is built from TRBV6-1 and TRBJ1-2; possible D gene TRBD1, 5 bases. The CDR3 consists of 13 residues. Germline V lookup: CDR1 MNHNS, CDR2 SASEGT. Between the trimmed V and J ends, which lost 0 bases and 5 bases, there was a span of 7 bases. The CDR3 here is CASSEAGGYGYTF. The CDR3 DNA follows: TGTGCCAGCAGTGAAGCGGGGGGGTATGGCTACACCTTC.

The rearrangement joins TRBV6-6 to TRBJ2-5; 14 bases fit TRBD2. The CDR3 consists of 15 residues. Losses at the gene ends were 6 bases for V and 3 bases for J; bases not matched to a gene: 3. Germline V gene lookup returns CDR1 MNHNY and CDR2 SVGAGI (reference sequence). CDR3 sequence: CASSPGLAGEETQYF. CDR3 bases: TGTGCCAGCAGCCCGGGACTAGCGGGGGAAGAGACCCAGTACTTC.

In this sample, this clone turned up once. The V call is TRBV6-9, the J call TRBJ2-2, with D maybe TRBD1 (6 bases). Trimming left V 5 bases short and J 0 bases short, with 13 bases between. Germline V gene sequence: CDR1 MNHGY, CDR2 SVAAGI. This CDR3 region has 16 residues. CDR3 DNA sequence: TGTGCCAGCAGTACCCCCGGGACACCGAACACCGGGGAGCTGTTTTTT. Its translation: CASSTPGTPNTGELFF.

The chain combines TRBV9 with TRBJ2-3; 10 nucleotides line up with TRBD2. Germline V gene data show CDR1 as SGDLS and CDR2 as YYNGEE. CDR3 length equals 19 residues. The V and J ends lost 4 bases and 2 bases, in that order; junction bases with no gene match: 16. CDR3 region: CASSPRIAGGGMATDTQYF. The CDR3 DNA reads TGTGCCAGCAGCCCCAGGATAGCGGGGGGAGGAATGGCCACAGATACGCAGTATTTT. The full variable domain, completed using reference TRBV9 and TRBJ2-3, is DSGVTQTPKHLITATGQRVTLRCSPRSGDLSVYWYQQSLDQGLQFLIQYYNGEERAKGNILERFSAQQFPDLHSELNLSSLELGDSALYFCASSPRIAGGGMATDTQYFGPGTRLTVL.

The chain links TRBV7-9 to TRBJ2-3, with D perhaps TRBD2 (6 bases). Trimming removed 7 bases from V and 4 bases from J, with 18 bases in between. Per germline, CDR1 SEHNR and CDR2 FQNEAQ (reference sequence). The length of the CDR3 is 15 residues. CDR3 residues: CASTSSGSRSDTQYF. The CDR3 DNA is TGTGCCAGCACCTCATCCGGGAGTAGGTCAGATACGCAGTATTTT.

The chain joins TRBV6-5 to TRBJ2-7; no definite D call. The germline gives CDR1 MNHEY, CDR2 SVGAGI. Trimming removed 2 bases from V and 5 bases from J, with 10 bases in between. The CDR3 spans 13 residues. CDR3 loop: CASSYGPRDEQYF. The CDR3 DNA is TGTGCCAGCAGTTACGGACCGAGAGACGAGCAGTACTTC.

CDR3 sequence (DNA): TGTGCCAGTAGTATGGGAGGGCGGGGGGTTCAAGAGACCCAGTACTTC. This translates into CASSMGGRGVQETQYF. The J gene is TRBJ2-5, the V gene TRBV19; 8 positions agree with TRBD2. CDR3 size: 16 residues. V gave up 3 bases and J gave up 2 bases; unmatched junction bases: 8. Germline values: CDR1 LNHDA, CDR2 SQIVND (reference sequence).

This chain uses TRBV30 with TRBJ2-7; D tentatively reads TRBD1 or TRBD2 (5 bases each). Germline lookup yields CDR1 GTSNPN and CDR2 SVGIG (reference sequence). The CDR3 is made up of 14 amino acids. V was clipped by 0 bases and J by 6 bases, with 15 bases between them. The CDR3 DNA reads as TGTGCCTGGAGTGTAGTGGCAGGGAGAACCGAGCAGTACTTC. It specifies CAWSVVAGRTEQYF.

V and J are TRBV9 and TRBJ1-2, with 8 nucleotides matching TRBD1. CDR1 and CDR2 from the germline V gene are SGDLS and YYNGEE. The CDR3 has 16 residues. The V gene end was trimmed by 2 bases and the J gene end by 5 bases; junction bases not matched to a gene: 11. The CDR3, as DNA: TGTGCCAGCAGCGTCGCCGGGACAGGTCTCCCATATGGCTACACCTTC. Protein product: CASSVAGTGLPYGYTF.

The V gene is TRBV9, the J gene TRBJ2-5; D perhaps matches TRBD2 (5 bases). V shed 0 bases and J shed 5 bases, with 17 bases lying between them. From germline, CDR1 is SGDLS and CDR2 YYNGEE. The length of the CDR3 is 16 residues. The CDR3, as DNA: TGTGCCAGCAGCGTAGGGACTGGTGGAGGCGGGGAGACCCAGTACTTC. This codes for CASSVGTGGGGETQYF.

Only a few counts were recorded for this clone. This chain links TRBV10-2 with TRBJ1-2; maybe TRBD1 (6 bases). The germline V gene has CDR1 WSHSY and CDR2 SAAADI. V was cut by 2 bases and J by 4 bases, with 11 bases left in between. The length of the CDR3 is 14 residues. In DNA, the CDR3 is TGCGCCAGCAGTGAGCCAGGGGTCAGCTATGGCTACACCTTC. Its protein is CASSEPGVSYGYTF.

The V gene is TRBV10-1, the J gene TRBJ2-7, with 9 bases matching TRBD2. Germline V lookup: CDR1 WNHNN, CDR2 SYGVQD (reference sequence). The CDR3 contains 16 residues. The V segment lost 2 bases and the J segment 5 bases; nucleotides outside the gene matches: 10. This CDR3 is CASSEARAGLAHEQYF. The CDR3 DNA reads as TGCGCCAGCAGTGAGGCCCGAGCGGGACTAGCCCACGAGCAGTACTTC.